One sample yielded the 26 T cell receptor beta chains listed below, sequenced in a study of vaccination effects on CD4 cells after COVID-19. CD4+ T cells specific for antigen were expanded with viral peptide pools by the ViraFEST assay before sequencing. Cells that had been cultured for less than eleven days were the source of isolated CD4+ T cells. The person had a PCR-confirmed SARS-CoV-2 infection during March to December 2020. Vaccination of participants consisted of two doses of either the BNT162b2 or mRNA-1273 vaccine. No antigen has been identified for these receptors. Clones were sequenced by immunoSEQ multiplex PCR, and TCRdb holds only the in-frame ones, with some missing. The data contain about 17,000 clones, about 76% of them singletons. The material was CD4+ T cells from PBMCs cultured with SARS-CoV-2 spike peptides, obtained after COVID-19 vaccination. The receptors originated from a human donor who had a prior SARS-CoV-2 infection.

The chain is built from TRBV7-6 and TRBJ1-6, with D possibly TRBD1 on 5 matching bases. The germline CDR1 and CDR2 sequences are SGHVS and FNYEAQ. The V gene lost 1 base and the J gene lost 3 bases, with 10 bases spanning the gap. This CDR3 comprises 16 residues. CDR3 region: CASSLVGTNYNSPLHF. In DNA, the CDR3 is TGTGCCAGCAGCTTAGTTGGGACCAACTATAATTCACCCCTCCACTTT.

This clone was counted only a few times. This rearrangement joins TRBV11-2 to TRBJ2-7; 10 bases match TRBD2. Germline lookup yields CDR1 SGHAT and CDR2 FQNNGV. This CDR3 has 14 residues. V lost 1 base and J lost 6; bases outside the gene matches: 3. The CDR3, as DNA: TGTGCCAGCAGCTTAGTAACTAGCGGGACCGAGCAGTACTTC. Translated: CASSLVTSGTEQYF.

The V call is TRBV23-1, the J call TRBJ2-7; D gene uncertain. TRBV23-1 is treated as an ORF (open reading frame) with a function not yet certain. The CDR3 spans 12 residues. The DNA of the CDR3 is TGCGCTATCCTCCGGACCTCCTACGAGCAGTACTTC. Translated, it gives CAILRTSYEQYF.

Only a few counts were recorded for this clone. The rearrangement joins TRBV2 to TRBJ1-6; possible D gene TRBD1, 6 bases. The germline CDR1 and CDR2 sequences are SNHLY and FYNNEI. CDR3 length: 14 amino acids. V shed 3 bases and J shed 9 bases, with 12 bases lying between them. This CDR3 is CASSETGASSPLHF. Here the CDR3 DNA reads TGTGCCAGCAGTGAGACAGGAGCTTCTTCACCCCTCCACTTT.

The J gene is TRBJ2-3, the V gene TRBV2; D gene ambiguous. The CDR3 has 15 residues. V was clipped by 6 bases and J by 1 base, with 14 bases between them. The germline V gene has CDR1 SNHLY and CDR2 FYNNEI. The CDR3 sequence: CASSEPLIGTDTQYF. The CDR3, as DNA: TGTGCCAGCAGCGAGCCCCTGATAGGCACAGATACGCAGTATTTT.

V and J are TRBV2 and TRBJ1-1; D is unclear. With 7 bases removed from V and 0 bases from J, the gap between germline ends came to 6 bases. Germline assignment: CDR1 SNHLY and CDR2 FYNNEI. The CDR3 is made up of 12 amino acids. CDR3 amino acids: CASKRVNTEAFF. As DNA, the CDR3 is TGTGCCAGCAAAAGGGTGAACACTGAAGCTTTCTTT.

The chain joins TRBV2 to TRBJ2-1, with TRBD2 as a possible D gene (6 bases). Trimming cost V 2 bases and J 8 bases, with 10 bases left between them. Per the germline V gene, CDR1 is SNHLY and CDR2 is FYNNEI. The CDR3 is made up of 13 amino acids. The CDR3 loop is CASSESWGDEQFF. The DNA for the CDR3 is TGTGCCAGCAGTGAAAGCTGGGGGGATGAGCAGTTCTTC.

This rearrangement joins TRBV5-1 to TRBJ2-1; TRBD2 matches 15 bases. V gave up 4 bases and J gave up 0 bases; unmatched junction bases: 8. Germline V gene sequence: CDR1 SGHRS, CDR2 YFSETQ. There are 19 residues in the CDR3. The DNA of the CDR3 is TGCGCCAGCAGCACCGGGACTAGCGGGGGGCGGAGCTCCTACAATGAGCAGTTCTTC. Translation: CASSTGTSGGRSSYNEQFF.

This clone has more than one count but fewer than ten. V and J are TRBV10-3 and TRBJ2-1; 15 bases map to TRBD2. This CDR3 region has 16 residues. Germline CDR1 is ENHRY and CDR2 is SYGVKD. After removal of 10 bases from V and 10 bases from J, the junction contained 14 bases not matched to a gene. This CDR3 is CASAWGLAGGSWEQFF. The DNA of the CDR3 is TGTGCCAGTGCTTGGGGACTAGCGGGGGGCTCTTGGGAGCAGTTCTTC.

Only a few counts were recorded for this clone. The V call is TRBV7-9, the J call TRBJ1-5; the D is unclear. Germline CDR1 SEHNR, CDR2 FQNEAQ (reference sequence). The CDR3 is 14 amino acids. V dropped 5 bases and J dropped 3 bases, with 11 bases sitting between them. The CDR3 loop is CASSTTQPNQPQHF. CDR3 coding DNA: TGTGCCAGCAGCACGACACAACCCAATCAGCCCCAGCATTTT.

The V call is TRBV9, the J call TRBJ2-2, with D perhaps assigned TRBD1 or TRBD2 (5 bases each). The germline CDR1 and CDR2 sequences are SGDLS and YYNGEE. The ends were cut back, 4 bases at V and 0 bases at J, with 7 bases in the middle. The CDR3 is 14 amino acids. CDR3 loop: CASSPGPNTGELFF. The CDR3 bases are TGTGCCAGCAGCCCGGGGCCGAACACCGGGGAGCTGTTTTTT.

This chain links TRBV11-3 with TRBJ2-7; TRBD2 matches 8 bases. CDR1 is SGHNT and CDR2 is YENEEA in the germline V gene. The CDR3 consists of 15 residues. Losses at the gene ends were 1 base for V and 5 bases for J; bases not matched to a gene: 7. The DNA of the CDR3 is TGTGCCAGCAGCTTAGGGACCGGGAGGGCCGACGAGCAGTACTTC. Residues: CASSLGTGRADEQYF.

The CDR3 DNA is TGTGCCAGCAGCTTAGGGGGCAGGGGTGGCGAGCAGTACTTC. Amino acids: CASSLGGRGGEQYF. The chain couples TRBV13 to TRBJ2-7; D is perhaps TRBD1 (6 bases). Trimming shortened V by 0 bases and J by 6 bases, and 12 bases separated the two germline ends. Germline CDR1 is PRHDT and CDR2 is FYEKMQ (reference sequence). The CDR3 consists of 14 residues.

DNA for the CDR3: TGTGCCAGCACCGGACAGGGTAATGAAAAACTGTTTTTT. Residues: CASTGQGNEKLFF. The chain links TRBV6-5 to TRBJ1-4; 8 bases fit TRBD1. This CDR3 comprises 13 residues. The germline gives CDR1 MNHEY, CDR2 SVGAGI. Trimming cost V 7 bases and J 4 bases; bases outside gene matches: 2.

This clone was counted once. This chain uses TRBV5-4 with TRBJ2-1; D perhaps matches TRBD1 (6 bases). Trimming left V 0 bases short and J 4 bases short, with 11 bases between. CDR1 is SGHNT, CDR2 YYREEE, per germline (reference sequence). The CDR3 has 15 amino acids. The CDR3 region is CASSLDRALYNEQFF. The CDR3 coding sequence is TGTGCCAGCAGCTTGGACAGGGCCCTATACAATGAGCAGTTCTTC.

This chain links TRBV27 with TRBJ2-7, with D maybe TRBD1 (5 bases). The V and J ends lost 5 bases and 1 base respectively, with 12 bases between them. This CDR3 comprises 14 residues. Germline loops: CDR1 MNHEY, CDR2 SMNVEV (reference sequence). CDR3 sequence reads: CASSPRVPSYEQYF. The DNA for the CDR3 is TGTGCCAGCAGTCCCAGGGTGCCGTCCTACGAGCAGTACTTC.

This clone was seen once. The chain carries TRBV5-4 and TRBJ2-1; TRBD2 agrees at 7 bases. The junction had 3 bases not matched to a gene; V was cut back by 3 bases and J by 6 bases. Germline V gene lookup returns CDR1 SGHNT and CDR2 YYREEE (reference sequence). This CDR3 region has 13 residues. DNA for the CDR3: TGTGCCAGCAGCTGGGACTATACCAATGAGCAGTTCTTC. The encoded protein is CASSWDYTNEQFF.

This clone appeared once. CDR3: CASSAITGGTEAFF. The DNA for the CDR3 is TGTGCCAGCAGCGCTATAACAGGGGGCACTGAAGCTTTCTTT. The J gene is TRBJ1-1, the V gene TRBV7-2; 8 bases map to TRBD1. This CDR3 has 14 residues. V lost 5 bases, J lost 4 bases, and 6 bases stayed unmatched. Germline V lookup: CDR1 SGHTA, CDR2 FQGNSA.

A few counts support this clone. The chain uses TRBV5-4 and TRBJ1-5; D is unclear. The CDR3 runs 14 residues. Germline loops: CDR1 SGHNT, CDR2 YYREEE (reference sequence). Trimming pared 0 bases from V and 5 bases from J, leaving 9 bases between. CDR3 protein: CASSLGPQDQPQHF. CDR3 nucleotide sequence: TGTGCCAGCAGCTTGGGACCCCAGGATCAGCCCCAGCATTTT.

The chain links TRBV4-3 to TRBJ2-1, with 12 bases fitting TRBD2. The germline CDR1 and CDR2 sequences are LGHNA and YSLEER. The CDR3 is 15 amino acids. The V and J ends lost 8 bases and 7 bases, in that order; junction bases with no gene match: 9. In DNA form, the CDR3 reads TGCGCCAGCGCACGACTAGCGGGAGAGGTAAATGAGCAGTTCTTC. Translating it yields CASARLAGEVNEQFF.

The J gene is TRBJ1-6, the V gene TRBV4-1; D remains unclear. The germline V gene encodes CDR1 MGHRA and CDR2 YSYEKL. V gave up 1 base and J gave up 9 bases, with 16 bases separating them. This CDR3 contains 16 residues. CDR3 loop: CASSQVGSPPTSPLHF. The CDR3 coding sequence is TGCGCCAGCAGCCAAGTGGGGAGCCCTCCCACTTCACCCCTCCACTTT.

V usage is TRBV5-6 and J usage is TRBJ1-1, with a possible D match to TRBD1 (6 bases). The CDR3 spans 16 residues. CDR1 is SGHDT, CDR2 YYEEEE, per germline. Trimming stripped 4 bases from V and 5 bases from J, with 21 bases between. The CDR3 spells CASSPRWWTAGTEAFF. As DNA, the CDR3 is TGTGCCAGCAGCCCGCGATGGTGGACAGCAGGGACTGAAGCTTTCTTT. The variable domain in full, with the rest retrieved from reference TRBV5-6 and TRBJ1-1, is DAGVTQSPTHLIKTRGQQVTLRCSPKSGHDTVSWYQQALGQGPQFIFQYYEEEERQRGNFPDRFSGHQFPNYSSELNVNALLLGDSALYLCASSPRWWTAGTEAFFGQGTRLTVV.

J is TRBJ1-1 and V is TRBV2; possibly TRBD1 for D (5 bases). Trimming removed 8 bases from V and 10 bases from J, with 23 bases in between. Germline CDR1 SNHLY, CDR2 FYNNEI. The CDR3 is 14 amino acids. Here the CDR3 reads CASGETDNAWGAFF. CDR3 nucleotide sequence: TGTGCCAGCGGCGAGACAGACAATGCGTGGGGAGCTTTCTTT.

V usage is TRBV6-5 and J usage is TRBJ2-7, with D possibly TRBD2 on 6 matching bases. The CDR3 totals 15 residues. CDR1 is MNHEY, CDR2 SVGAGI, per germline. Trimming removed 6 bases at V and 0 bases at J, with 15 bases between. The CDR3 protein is CASRLLALSSYEQYF. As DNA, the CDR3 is TGTGCCAGCAGATTACTAGCCCTCAGCTCCTACGAGCAGTACTTC.

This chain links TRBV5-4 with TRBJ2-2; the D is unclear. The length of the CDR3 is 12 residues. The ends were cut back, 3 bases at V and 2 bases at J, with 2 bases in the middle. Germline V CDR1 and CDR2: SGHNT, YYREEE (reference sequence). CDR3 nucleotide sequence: TGTGCCAGCAGCTCCAACACCGGGGAGCTGTTTTTT. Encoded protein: CASSSNTGELFF.

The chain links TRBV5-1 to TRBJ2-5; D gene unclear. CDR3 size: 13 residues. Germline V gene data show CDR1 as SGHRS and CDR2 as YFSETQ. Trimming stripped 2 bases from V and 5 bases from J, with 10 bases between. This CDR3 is CASSLSYGETQYF. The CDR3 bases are TGCGCCAGCAGCTTAAGTTACGGGGAGACCCAGTACTTC.